The clone carrying this T cell receptor beta chain showed up just a few times. Time point indicated: blood at routine non-recurrence follow-up after resection. CDR1 SGDLS and CDR2 YYNGEE come from the germline V gene. V was pared by 0 bases and J by 4 bases, with 13 bases between. The CDR3 consists of 15 residues. Each CDR3 protein is one row after TCRdb ran MiXCR on the 5' RACE reads. Of 40,000 to 45,000 distinct CDR3 sequences in the sample, 20% to 25% were seen once. The data were taken from a study of spatial heterogeneity in lung cancer. Sequenced material: PBMCs, taken at follow-up. This receptor was taken from a female donor with early-stage non-small cell lung cancer. This chain connects TRBV9 to TRBJ1-1; D may be TRBD1 (6 bases). The CDR3 DNA is TGTGCCAGCAGCGTAGAACCGGGGGCGGGCACTGAAGCTTTCTTT. Its protein product is CASSVEPGAGTEAFF.